This T cell receptor (beta chain) derives from a study of shared clonotypes between healthy human individuals. With respect to this clone: Its antigen is currently unknown.

CDR3 length: 15 amino acids. CDR1 SGHRS and CDR2 YFSETQ come from the germline V gene. The V gene end was trimmed by 2 bases and the J gene end by 2 bases; junction bases not matched to a gene: 4. Study-level results: Clonotypes which were not shared had lower generation probabilities than clonotypes that all four donors shared. The study's rarefaction showed incomplete sorted-subset sequencing despite large depth.

Execution of the assay was at deep level. Clones were read by immunoSEQ multiplex PCR, and TCRdb kept only the in-frame ones, dropping some. The sample has a few million clones; approximately 92% are singletons. This chain links TRBV5-1 with TRBJ2-3, with 8 bases fitting TRBD1. Sequencing was carried out using naive CD4+ T cells sorted from blood. Indicated subset: CD45RA+ positively selected. The sequence was collected from a young man in good health. The CDR3 reads CASSLQDRDTDTQYF. The CDR3 DNA follows: TGCGCCAGCAGCTTACAGGACAGGGACACAGATACGCAGTATTTT.